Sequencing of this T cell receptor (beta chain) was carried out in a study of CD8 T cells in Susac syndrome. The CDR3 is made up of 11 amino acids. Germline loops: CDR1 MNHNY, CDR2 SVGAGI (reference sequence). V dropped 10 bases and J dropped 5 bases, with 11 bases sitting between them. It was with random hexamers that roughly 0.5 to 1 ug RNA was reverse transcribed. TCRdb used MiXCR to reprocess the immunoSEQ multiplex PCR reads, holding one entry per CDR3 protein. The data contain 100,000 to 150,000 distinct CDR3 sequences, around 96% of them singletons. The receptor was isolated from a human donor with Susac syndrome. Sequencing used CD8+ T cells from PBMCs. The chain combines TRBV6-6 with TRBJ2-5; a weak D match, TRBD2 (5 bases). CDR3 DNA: TGTGCCACTGGGAGTTCGGAGACCCAGTACTTC. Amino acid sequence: CATGSSETQYF.